What follows describes a single T cell receptor beta chain. Primers: 60 Vbeta forward and 13 Jbeta reverse. The protocol was immunoSEQ multiplex PCR, while the TCRdb copy is restricted to in-frame clones and leaves out a portion. Of 150,000 to 200,000 clones listed, around 80% are singletons. The entry originates in a study of cytomegalovirus exposure and HLA in healthy donors. Source material: PBMCs. The receptor was isolated from a human donor in good health.

CDR3: CASSGLGQTGELFF. The CDR3 coding sequence is TGTGCCAGTAGTGGGTTGGGGCAGACCGGGGAGCTGTTTTTT. The V and J genes are TRBV19 and TRBJ2-2, with D perhaps TRBD1 (5 bases). CDR1 and CDR2 (germline): LNHDA, SQIVND (reference sequence). V lost 5 bases and J 5 bases, leaving 12 bases between the germline ends. The CDR3 loop spans 14 amino acids.